A selection of T cell receptor beta chains follows, all from one sample in a study of PD-1 blockade in classical Hodgkin lymphoma. Sequencing was performed with immunoSEQ multiplex PCR; in TCRdb, only in-frame clones are kept and a portion is missing. The table records around 60,000 clones, about 89% of them present only once. Sequencing was performed on peripheral blood mononuclear cells (PBMCs), taken before the fourth cycle of nivolumab. Receptors were obtained from a human donor with classical Hodgkin lymphoma. The conserved cysteine and the conserved F or W are not part of the CDR3 here.

J gene: TRBJ1-4
V gene: TRBV6-5
CDR3 protein: ASSLQGRSEKLF

J gene: TRBJ2-3
V gene: TRBV7-2
CDR3 protein: ASSLGGTGPFVHTQY

J gene: TRBJ1-4
V gene: TRBV7-6
CDR3 protein: ASSLYSGTGFGEKLF

J gene: TRBJ2-2
V gene: TRBV2
CDR3 protein: ASSGSGTGAGELF

J gene: TRBJ1-5
V gene: TRBV7-9
CDR3 protein: ASSSLDIQGDQPQH

J gene: TRBJ1-5
V gene: TRBV5-8
CDR3 protein: ASSLGNQPQH

J gene: TRBJ2-7
V gene: TRBV2
CDR3 protein: ASIGGSYEQY

J gene: TRBJ1-1
V gene: TRBV7-9
CDR3 protein: ASRTGQGVNTEAF

J gene: TRBJ2-3
V gene: TRBV7-6
CDR3 protein: ASSLEPFRPDTQY

J gene: TRBJ1-3
V gene: TRBV10-3
CDR3 protein: AISLGSLSGSTIY

J gene: TRBJ2-7
V gene: TRBV5-1
CDR3 protein: ASSWTGAYEQY

J gene: TRBJ1-5
V gene: TRBV19
CDR3 protein: ASSIFGQPQH

J gene: TRBJ1-1
V gene: TRBV28
CDR3 protein: ASSLLGTEAF

J gene: TRBJ2-6
V gene: TRBV19
CDR3 protein: ASRPTAGANVLT

J gene: TRBJ2-7
V gene: TRBV6-5
CDR3 protein: ASSVFPSGSEQY